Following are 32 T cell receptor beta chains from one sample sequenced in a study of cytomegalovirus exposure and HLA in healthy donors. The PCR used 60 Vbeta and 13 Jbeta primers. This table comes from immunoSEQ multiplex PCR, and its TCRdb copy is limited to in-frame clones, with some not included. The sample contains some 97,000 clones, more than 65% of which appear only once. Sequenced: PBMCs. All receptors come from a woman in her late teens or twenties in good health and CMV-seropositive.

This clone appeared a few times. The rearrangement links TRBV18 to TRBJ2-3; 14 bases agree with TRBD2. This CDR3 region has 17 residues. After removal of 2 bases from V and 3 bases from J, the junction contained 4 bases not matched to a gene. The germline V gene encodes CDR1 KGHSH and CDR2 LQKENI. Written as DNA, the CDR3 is TGTGCCAGCTCACCAACGGGACTAGCGGGAGTAACAGATACGCAGTATTTT. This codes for CASSPTGLAGVTDTQYF.

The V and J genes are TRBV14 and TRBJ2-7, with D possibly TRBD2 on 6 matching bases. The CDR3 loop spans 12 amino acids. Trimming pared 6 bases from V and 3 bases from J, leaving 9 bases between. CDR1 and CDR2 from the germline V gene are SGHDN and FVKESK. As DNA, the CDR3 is TGTGCCAGCAGTGTGGGAGGCTACGAGCAGTACTTC. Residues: CASSVGGYEQYF.

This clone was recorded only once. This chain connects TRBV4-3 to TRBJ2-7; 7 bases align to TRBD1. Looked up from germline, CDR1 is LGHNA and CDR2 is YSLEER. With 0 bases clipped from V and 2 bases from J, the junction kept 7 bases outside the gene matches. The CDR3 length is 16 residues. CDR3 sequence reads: CASSQDEETGPYEQYF. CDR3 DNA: TGCGCCAGCAGCCAAGACGAGGAGACAGGGCCCTACGAGCAGTACTTC.

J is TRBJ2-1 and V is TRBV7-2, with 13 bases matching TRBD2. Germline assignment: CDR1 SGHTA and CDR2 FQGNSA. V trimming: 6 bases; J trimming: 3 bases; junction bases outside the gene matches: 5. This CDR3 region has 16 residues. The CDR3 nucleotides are TGTGCCAGCAGGCAGAGGACTAGCGGGAGCTACAATGAGCAGTTCTTC. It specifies CASRQRTSGSYNEQFF.

The CDR3: CASSYPHGQGEYF. CDR3 DNA: TGTGCCAGCAGTTACCCTCATGGACAGGGCGAGTACTTC. V and J are TRBV6-5 and TRBJ2-7, with 8 positions matching TRBD1. Germline-derived CDR1 and CDR2 are MNHEY and SVGAGI. Trimming at V came to 2 bases and at J to 11 bases, leaving 8 bases not matched to a gene. The CDR3 runs to 13 residues.

The DNA of the CDR3 is TGTGCCAGCGCGATTGGGGGGGAGTCAGATACGCAGTATTTT. Protein sequence: CASAIGGESDTQYF. V gene TRBV6-4 combines with J gene TRBJ2-3; 7 bases agree with TRBD2. Germline V gives CDR1 MRHNA, CDR2 SNTAGT. V trimming: 8 bases; J trimming: 4 bases; junction bases outside the gene matches: 9. This CDR3 is built from 14 residues.

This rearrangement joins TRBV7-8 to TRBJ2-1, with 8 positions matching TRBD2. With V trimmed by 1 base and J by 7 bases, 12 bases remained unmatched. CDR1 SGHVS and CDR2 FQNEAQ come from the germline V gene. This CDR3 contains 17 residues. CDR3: CASSLVIGRGVANEQFF. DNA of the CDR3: TGTGCCAGCAGCTTAGTAATCGGGCGGGGGGTAGCAAATGAGCAGTTCTTC.

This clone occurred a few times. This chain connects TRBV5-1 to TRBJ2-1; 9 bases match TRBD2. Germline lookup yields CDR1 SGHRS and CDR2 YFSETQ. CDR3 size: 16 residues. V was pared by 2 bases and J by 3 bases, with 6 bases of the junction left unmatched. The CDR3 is CASSLRASGVYNEQFF. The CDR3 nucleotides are TGCGCCAGCAGCTTACGGGCTAGCGGGGTCTACAATGAGCAGTTCTTC.

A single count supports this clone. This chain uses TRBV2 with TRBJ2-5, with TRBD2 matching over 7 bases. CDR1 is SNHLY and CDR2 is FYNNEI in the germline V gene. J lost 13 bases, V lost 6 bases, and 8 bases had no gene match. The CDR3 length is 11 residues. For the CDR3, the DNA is TGTGCCAGCAGGGGGGGAGGGGCACCGTACTTC. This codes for CASRGGGAPYF.

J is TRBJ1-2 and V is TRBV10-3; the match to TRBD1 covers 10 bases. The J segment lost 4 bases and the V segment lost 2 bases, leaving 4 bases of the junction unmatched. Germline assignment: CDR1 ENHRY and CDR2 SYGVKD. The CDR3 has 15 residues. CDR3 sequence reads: CAISEETGGAYGYTF. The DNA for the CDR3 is TGTGCCATCAGTGAGGAGACAGGGGGCGCCTATGGCTACACCTTC.

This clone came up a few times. CDR3 loop: CASSISGNQETQYF. CDR3 DNA: TGTGCCAGCAGCATTAGCGGCAACCAAGAGACCCAGTACTTC. The V call is TRBV7-3, the J call TRBJ2-5; a weak D match, TRBD2 (6 bases). Germline CDR1 and CDR2: SGHTA and FQGTGA. This CDR3 has 14 amino acids. V gave up 5 bases and J gave up 0 bases, with 10 bases separating them.

CDR3 sequence reads: CAWNRELGETQYF. CDR3 in DNA: TGTGCCTGGAACCGGGAGCTGGGGGAGACCCAGTACTTC. The genes are TRBV30 and TRBJ2-5; tentative D call: TRBD2 (6 bases). The CDR3 totals 13 residues. Trimming took off 4 bases at V and 5 bases at J, with 14 bases between the two ends. Germline-derived CDR1 and CDR2 are GTSNPN and SVGIG (reference sequence).

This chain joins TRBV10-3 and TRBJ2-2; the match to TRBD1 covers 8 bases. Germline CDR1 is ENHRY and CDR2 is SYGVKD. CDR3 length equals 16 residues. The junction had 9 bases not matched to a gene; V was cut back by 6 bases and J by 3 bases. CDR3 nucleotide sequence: TGTGCCATCAGGCGGTGGGACAGGTCGGACACCGGGGAGCTGTTTTTT. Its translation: CAIRRWDRSDTGELFF.

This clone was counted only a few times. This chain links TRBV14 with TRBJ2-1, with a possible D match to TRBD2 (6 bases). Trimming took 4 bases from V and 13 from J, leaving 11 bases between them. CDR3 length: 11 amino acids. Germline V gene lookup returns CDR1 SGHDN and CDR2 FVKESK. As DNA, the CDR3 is TGTGCCAGCAGCCCGGGACTCCCTCAGTTCTTC. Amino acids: CASSPGLPQFF.

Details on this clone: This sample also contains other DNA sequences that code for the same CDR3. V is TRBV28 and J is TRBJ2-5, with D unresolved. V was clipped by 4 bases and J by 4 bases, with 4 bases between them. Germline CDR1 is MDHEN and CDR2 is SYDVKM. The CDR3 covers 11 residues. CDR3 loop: CASSSGETQYF. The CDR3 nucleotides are TGTGCCAGCAGTTCCGGAGAGACCCAGTACTTC.

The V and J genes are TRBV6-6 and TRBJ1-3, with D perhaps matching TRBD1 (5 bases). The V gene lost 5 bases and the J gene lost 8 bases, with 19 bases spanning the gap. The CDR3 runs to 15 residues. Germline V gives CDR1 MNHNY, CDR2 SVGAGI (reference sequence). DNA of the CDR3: TGTGCCAGCAGTCTTAAACAGTCATCGGGGGACACCATATATTTT. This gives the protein CASSLKQSSGDTIYF.

The CDR3 loop is CASSQRDSGANVLTF. The CDR3 DNA sequence: TGCGCCAGCAGTCAGAGGGACTCTGGGGCCAACGTCCTGACTTTC. The chain carries TRBV23-1 and TRBJ2-6; tentative D call: TRBD2 (5 bases). TRBV23-1 is an open reading frame, and its role is uncertain. CDR3 length: 15 amino acids. V shed 3 bases and J shed 0 bases, with 6 bases lying between them.

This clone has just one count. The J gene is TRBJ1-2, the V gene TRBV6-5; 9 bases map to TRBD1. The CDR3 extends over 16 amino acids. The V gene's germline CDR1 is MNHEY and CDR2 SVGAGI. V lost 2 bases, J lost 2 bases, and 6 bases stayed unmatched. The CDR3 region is CASSYPPGQGNYGYTF. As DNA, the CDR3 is TGTGCCAGCAGTTACCCTCCGGGACAGGGCAACTATGGCTACACCTTC.

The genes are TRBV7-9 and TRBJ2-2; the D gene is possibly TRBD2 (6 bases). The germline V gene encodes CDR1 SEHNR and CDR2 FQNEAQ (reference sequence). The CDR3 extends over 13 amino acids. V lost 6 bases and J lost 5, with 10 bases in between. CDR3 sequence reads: CASRGGGTGELFF. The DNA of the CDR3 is TGTGCCAGCAGGGGAGGAGGGACCGGGGAGCTGTTTTTT.

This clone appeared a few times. DNA for the CDR3: TGTGCCAGCAGCCAGGGAGGCCTCAGGGACGAAAAACTGTTTTTT. This translates into CASSQGGLRDEKLFF. The genes are TRBV7-6 and TRBJ1-4, with TRBD1 as a possible D gene (5 bases). Germline loops: CDR1 SGHVS, CDR2 FNYEAQ. The V and J ends lost 5 bases and 8 bases respectively, with 18 bases between them. The CDR3 is made up of 15 amino acids.

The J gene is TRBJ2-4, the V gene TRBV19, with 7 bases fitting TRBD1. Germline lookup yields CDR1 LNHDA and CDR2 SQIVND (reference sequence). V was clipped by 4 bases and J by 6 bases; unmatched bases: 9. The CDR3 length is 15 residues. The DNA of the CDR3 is TGTGCCAGTAGTACCTTACAGGGGTGGGGAAACATTCAGTACTTC. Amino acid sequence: CASSTLQGWGNIQYF.

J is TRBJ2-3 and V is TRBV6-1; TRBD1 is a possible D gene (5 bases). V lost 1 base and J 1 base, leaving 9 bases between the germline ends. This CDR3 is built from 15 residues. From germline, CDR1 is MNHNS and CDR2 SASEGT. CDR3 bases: TGTGCCAGCAGTGAAGGGGGCGTTGGCACAGATACGCAGTATTTT. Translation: CASSEGGVGTDTQYF.

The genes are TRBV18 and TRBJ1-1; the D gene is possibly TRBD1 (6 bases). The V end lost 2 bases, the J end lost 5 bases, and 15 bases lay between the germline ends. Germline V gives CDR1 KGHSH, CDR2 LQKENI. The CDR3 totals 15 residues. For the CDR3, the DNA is TGTGCCAGCTCACCAGGTAGAGGGGGGGAAACTGAAGCTTTCTTT. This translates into CASSPGRGGETEAFF.

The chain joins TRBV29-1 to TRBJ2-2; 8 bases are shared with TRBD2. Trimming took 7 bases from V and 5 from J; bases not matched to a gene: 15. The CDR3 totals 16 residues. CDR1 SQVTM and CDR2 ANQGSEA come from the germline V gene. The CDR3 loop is CSAWLYLAGRTGELFF. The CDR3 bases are TGCAGCGCCTGGTTATATTTAGCGGGACGAACCGGGGAGCTGTTTTTT.

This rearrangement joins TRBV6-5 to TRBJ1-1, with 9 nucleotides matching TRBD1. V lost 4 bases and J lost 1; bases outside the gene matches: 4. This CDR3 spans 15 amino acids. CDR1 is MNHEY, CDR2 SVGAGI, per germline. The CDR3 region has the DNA TGTGCCAGCAGTTCTACAGGGGGCCCGAACACTGAAGCTTTCTTT. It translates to CASSSTGGPNTEAFF.

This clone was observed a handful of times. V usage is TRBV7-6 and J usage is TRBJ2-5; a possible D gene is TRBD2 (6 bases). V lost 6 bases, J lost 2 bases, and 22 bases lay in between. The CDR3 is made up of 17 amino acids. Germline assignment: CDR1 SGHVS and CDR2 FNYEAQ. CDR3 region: CASSPKSLTSWQETQYF. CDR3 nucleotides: TGTGCCAGCAGTCCTAAATCTCTGACTAGTTGGCAAGAGACCCAGTACTTC.

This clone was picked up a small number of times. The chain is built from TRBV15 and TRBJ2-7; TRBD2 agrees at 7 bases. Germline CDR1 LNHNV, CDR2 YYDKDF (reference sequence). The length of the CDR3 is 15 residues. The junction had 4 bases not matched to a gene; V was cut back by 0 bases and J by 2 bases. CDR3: CATSRDIAGAYEQYF. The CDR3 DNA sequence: TGTGCCACCAGCAGAGATATTGCGGGGGCCTACGAGCAGTACTTC.

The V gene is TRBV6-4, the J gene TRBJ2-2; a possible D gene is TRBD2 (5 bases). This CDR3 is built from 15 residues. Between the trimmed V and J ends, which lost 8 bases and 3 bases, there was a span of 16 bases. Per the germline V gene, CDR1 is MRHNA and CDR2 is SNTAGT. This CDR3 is CASAFSGSDTGELFF. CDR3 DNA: TGTGCCAGCGCGTTTTCGGGAAGTGACACCGGGGAGCTGTTTTTT.

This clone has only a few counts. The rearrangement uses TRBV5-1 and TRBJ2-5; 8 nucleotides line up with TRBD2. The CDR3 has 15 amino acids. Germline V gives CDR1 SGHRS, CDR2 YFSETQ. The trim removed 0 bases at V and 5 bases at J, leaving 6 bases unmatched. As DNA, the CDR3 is TGCGCCAGCAGCTTGGTTGGACTAGCATCCGAGACCCAGTACTTC. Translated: CASSLVGLASETQYF.

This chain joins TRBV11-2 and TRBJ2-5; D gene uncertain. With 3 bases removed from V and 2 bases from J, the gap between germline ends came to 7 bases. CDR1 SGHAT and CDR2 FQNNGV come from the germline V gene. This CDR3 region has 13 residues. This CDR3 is CASSLQQQETQYF. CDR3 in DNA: TGTGCCAGCAGCTTGCAACAACAAGAGACCCAGTACTTC.

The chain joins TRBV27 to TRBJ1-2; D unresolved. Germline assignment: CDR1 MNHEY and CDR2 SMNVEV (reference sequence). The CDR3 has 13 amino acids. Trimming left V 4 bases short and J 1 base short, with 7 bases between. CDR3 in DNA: TGTGCCAGCAGTTCCCCGCGTAACTATGGCTACACCTTC. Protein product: CASSSPRNYGYTF.

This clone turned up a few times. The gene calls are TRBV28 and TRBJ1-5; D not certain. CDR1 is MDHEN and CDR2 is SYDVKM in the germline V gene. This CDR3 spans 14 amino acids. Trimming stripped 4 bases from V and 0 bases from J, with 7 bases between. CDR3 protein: CASSYPGSNQPQHF. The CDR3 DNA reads TGTGCCAGCAGTTACCCGGGTAGCAATCAGCCCCAGCATTTT. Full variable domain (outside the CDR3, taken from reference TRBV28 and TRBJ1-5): DVKVTQSSRYLVKRTGEKVFLECVQDMDHENMFWYRQDPGLGLRLIYFSYDVKMKEKGDIPEGYSVSREKKERFSLILESASTNQTSMYLCASSYPGSNQPQHFGDGTRLSIL.